This TCR beta chain was documented in a study of blood T cell repertoires in COVID-19. Study in general: Recovery among Cohort 3 donors was established by two negative PCRs, clearance, or symptom resolution. Italy, Spain and the United States were the sources of the convalescent and acute COVID-19 samples.

Assignments of participants to cohorts depended upon their own reported clinical history. Germline V gives CDR1 GTSNPN, CDR2 SVGIG (reference sequence). J was trimmed by 8 bases and V by 3 bases; bases with no gene match: 7. This CDR3 comprises 14 residues. Original data processing: Reference gene primer amplification yielded estimated nucleated cell counts. Assay used: immunoSEQ multiplex PCR; TCRdb lists only in-frame clones, some missing. V and J calls and clone size are given by that table; D and trimming were obtained from the DNA. Of 400,000 or so clones listed, around 87% are singletons. Source material: PBMCs or T cells enriched from blood (not recorded which). V and J are TRBV30 and TRBJ1-4; 9 bases line up with TRBD1. The sequence derives from a man in his forties in a cohort exposed to, infected with or recovered from COVID-19 (not recorded which). The CDR3 region is CAWRLTGGTEKLFF. In DNA, the CDR3 is TGTGCCTGGAGGCTTACAGGGGGCACGGAAAAACTGTTTTTT.